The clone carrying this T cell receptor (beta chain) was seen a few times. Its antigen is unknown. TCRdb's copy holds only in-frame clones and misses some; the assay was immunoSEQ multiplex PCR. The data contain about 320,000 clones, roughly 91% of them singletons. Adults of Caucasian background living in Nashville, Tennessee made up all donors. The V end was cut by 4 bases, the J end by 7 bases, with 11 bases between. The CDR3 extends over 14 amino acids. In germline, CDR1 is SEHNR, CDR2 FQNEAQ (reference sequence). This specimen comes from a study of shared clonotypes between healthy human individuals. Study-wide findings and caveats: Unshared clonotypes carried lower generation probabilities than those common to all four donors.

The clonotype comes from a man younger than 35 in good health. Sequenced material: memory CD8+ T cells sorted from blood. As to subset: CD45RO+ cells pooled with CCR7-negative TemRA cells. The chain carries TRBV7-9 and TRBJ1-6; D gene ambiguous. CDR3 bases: TGTGCCAGCAGCTCCACAGAGGGAAATTCACCCCTCCACTTT. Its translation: CASSSTEGNSPLHF.